This TCR beta chain comes out of a study of cytotoxic CD8 clonotypes in ibrutinib-treated CLL. TCRdb's table, derived via immunoSEQ multiplex PCR, lists solely in-frame clones and lacks some. This repertoire shows about 130,000 clones, about 80% found once; its top ten account for about 13%. The source of this sequence is a human donor with chronic lymphocytic leukemia. Sequencing was performed on PBMCs, taken after 12 months of ibrutinib treatment.

This CDR3 reads CASSYGGSGQPQHF. In nucleotides, the CDR3 is TGTGCCAGCAGTTACGGGGGCTCAGGTCAGCCCCAGCATTTT. The chain has TRBV6-5 and TRBJ1-5, with a weak D call TRBD1 (6 bases). Germline CDR1 and CDR2: MNHEY and SVGAGI. Trimming stripped 2 bases from V and 6 bases from J, with 11 bases between. The CDR3 is made up of 14 amino acids.